One and the same sample provided the 12 T cell receptor beta chains below, sequenced in a study of cytomegalovirus exposure and HLA in healthy donors. Primers for the PCR totalled 60 Vbeta and 13 Jbeta. Profiling relied on immunoSEQ multiplex PCR, and the TCRdb table lists in-frame clones only, not all of them. The sample yields 130,000 or so clones, around 80% seen once. The sample comprised PBMCs. The receptor set was obtained from a man aged 25-40 years in good health and CMV-seronegative.

The chain combines TRBV5-1 with TRBJ2-7, with D possibly being TRBD2 (6 bases). Trimming stripped 4 bases from V and 3 bases from J, with 17 bases between. Germline CDR1 SGHRS, CDR2 YFSETQ. This CDR3 has 15 amino acids. In nucleotides, the CDR3 is TGCGCCAGCAGCCCGACGGCGGGGTCTCTCTACGAGCAGTACTTC. Its protein product is CASSPTAGSLYEQYF.

CDR3 sequence: CAWRGGGSSYNEQFF. CDR3 DNA sequence: TGTGCCTGGAGAGGGGGGGGCAGCTCCTACAATGAGCAGTTCTTC. The chain couples TRBV30 to TRBJ2-1, with D possibly matching TRBD2 (7 bases). V was shortened by 3 bases and J by 0 bases, with 12 bases between the two germline ends. CDR3 length equals 15 residues. The germline CDR1 and CDR2 sequences are GTSNPN and SVGIG (reference sequence).

The rearrangement joins TRBV19 to TRBJ1-1, with D maybe TRBD1 (5 bases). V dropped 7 bases and J dropped 2 bases, with 17 bases sitting between them. Germline CDR1 and CDR2: LNHDA and SQIVND (reference sequence). The CDR3 has 15 residues. CDR3 DNA sequence: TGTGCCAGTATGCGGGACCCTTACCGAAACACTGAAGCTTTCTTT. It specifies CASMRDPYRNTEAFF. The complete variable domain, with remaining parts taken from reference TRBV19 and TRBJ1-1, reads DGGITQSPKYLFRKEGQNVTLSCEQNLNHDAMYWYRQDPGQGLRLIYYSQIVNDFQKGDIAEGYSVSREKKESFPLTVTSAQKNPTAFYLCASMRDPYRNTEAFFGQGTRLTVV.

The rearrangement joins TRBV28 to TRBJ1-3, with 8 nucleotides matching TRBD1. Germline CDR1 and CDR2: MDHEN and SYDVKM. The CDR3 runs to 15 residues. Trimming removed 6 bases from V and 2 bases from J; junction bases left unmatched: 6. The CDR3 protein is CASSGQGWAGNTIYF. In nucleotides, the CDR3 is TGTGCCAGCAGCGGACAGGGATGGGCTGGAAACACCATATATTTT.

This chain uses TRBV9 with TRBJ2-7; a weak D match, TRBD1 (7 bases). The CDR3 contains 14 residues. V was cut by 0 bases and J by 3 bases, with 10 bases left in between. The germline V gene encodes CDR1 SGDLS and CDR2 YYNGEE. The CDR3, as DNA: TGTGCCAGCAGCGTAGGCCAGGGGGGCTACGAGCAGTACTTC. It yields the protein CASSVGQGGYEQYF.

The chain employs TRBV29-1 and TRBJ1-2; D is uncertain. V lost 4 bases and J lost 4, with 10 bases in between. The germline V gene encodes CDR1 SQVTM and CDR2 ANQGSEA. The CDR3 covers 12 residues. As DNA, the CDR3 is TGCAGCGTTGTGAACCCTACCTATGGCTACACCTTC. Protein sequence: CSVVNPTYGYTF.

The chain has TRBV19 and TRBJ1-2; the match to TRBD1 covers 9 bases. The V segment lost 3 bases and the J segment 8 bases; nucleotides outside the gene matches: 10. CDR1 and CDR2 (germline): LNHDA, SQIVND (reference sequence). This CDR3 spans 15 amino acids. CDR3 nucleotides: TGTGCCAGTAGTATTCTGGGACAGGGCATGGGCGGCTACACCTTC. It translates to CASSILGQGMGGYTF.

The chain couples TRBV28 to TRBJ1-1; D ambiguous. CDR1 MDHEN and CDR2 SYDVKM come from the germline V gene. V lost 3 bases to trimming and J lost 4 bases, with 15 bases between them. The CDR3 spans 15 residues. The DNA of the CDR3 is TGTGCCAGCAGTTTTTTGTCACAGTCGAGCACTGAAGCTTTCTTT. It encodes CASSFLSQSSTEAFF.

The chain uses TRBV10-2 and TRBJ2-7; TRBD2 is a possible D gene (5 bases). V lost 1 base, J lost 5 bases, and 15 bases lay in between. The CDR3 is made up of 15 amino acids. Germline V gives CDR1 WSHSY, CDR2 SAAADI. The CDR3 region is CASSEYLEGRHEQYF. CDR3 nucleotide sequence: TGCGCCAGCAGTGAGTATCTCGAGGGTCGTCACGAGCAGTACTTC.

V and J are TRBV6-1 and TRBJ1-1; D is perhaps TRBD1 (5 bases). The CDR3 runs to 13 residues. The germline gives CDR1 MNHNS, CDR2 SASEGT. The ends were cut back, 2 bases at V and 6 bases at J, with 10 bases in the middle. DNA for the CDR3: TGTGCCAGCAGTGAATGGGGCCGGTCTGAAGCTTTCTTT. As protein: CASSEWGRSEAFF.

The rearrangement links TRBV5-8 to TRBJ1-2; maybe TRBD1 (5 bases). Trimming left V 2 bases short and J 5 bases short, with 7 bases between. The CDR3 consists of 12 residues. Germline loops: CDR1 SGHTS, CDR2 YDEGEE. CDR3 sequence: CASSLDRYGYTF. CDR3 coding DNA: TGTGCCAGCAGCTTAGACAGATATGGCTACACCTTC.

The rearrangement links TRBV7-2 to TRBJ1-2; no firm D call. The length of the CDR3 is 15 residues. Trimming stripped 1 base from V and 0 bases from J, with 9 bases between. Germline V gives CDR1 SGHTA, CDR2 FQGNSA. The CDR3 is CASSLDVIANYGYTF. CDR3 bases: TGTGCCAGCAGCTTAGATGTCATTGCTAACTATGGCTACACCTTC.